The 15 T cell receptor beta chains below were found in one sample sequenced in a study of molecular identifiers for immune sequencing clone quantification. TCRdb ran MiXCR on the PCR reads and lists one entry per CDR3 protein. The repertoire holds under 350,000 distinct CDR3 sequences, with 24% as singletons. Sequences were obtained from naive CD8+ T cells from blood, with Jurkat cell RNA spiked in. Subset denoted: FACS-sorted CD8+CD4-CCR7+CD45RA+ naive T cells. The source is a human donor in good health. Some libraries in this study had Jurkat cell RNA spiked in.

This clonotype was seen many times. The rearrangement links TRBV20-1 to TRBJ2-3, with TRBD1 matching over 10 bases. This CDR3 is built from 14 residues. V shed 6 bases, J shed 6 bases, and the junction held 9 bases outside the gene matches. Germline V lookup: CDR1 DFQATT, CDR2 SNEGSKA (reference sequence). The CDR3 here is CSAYDRGREDTQYF. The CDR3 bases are TGCAGTGCCTATGACAGGGGGCGAGAGGATACGCAGTATTTT.

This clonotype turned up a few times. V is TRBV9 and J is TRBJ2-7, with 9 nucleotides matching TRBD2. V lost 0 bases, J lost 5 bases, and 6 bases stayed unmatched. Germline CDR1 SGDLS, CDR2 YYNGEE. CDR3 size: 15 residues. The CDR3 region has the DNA TGTGCCAGCAGCGTAGATGGGAGGACTAGCGACGAGCAGTACTTC. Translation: CASSVDGRTSDEQYF.

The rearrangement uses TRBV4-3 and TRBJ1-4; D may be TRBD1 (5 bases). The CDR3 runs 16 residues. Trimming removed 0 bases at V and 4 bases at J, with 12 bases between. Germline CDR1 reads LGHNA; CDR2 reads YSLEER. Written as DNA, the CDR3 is TGCGCCAGCAGCCAAGATACGGGGGAACGTAATGAAAAACTGTTTTTT. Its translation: CASSQDTGERNEKLFF.

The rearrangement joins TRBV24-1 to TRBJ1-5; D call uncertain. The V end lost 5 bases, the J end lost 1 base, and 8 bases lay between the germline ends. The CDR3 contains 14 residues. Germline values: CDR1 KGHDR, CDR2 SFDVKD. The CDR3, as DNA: TGTGCCACCAGTGGAGGATCCAGCAATCAGCCCCAGCATTTT. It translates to CATSGGSSNQPQHF.

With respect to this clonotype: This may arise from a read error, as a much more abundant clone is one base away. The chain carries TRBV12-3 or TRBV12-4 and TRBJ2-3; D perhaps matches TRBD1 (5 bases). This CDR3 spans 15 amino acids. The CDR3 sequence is CASSLDSPSTDTQCF. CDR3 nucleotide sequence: TGTGCCAGCAGTCTCGACAGCCCAAGCACAGATACGCAGTGTTTT.

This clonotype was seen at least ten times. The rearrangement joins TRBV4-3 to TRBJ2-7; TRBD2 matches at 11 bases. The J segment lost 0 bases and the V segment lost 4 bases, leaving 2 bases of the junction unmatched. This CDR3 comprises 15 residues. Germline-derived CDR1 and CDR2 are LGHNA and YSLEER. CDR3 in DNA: TGCGCCAGCAGCCGTGGACTAGCGGGCTCCTACGAGCAGTACTTC. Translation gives CASSRGLAGSYEQYF.

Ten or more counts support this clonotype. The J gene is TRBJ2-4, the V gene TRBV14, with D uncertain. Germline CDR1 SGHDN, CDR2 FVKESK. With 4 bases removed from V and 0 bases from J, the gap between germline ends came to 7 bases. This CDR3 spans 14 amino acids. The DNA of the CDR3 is TGTGCCAGCAGCCGCGAGGAAGCCAAAAACATTCAGTACTTC. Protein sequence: CASSREEAKNIQYF.

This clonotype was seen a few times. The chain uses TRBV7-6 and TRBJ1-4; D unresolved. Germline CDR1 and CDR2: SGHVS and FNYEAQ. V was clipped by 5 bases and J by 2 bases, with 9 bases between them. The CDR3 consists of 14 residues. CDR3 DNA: TGTGCCAGCAGCCCCCGCGGGACTAATGAAAAACTGTTTTTT. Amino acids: CASSPRGTNEKLFF.

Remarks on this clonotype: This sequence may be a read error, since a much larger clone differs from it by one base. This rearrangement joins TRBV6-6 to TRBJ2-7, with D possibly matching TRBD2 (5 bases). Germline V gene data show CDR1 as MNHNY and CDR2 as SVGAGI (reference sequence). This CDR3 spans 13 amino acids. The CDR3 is CASRYALGLEQNF. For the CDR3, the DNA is TGTGCCAGCCGGTACGCTCTAGGACTCGAGCAGAACTTC.

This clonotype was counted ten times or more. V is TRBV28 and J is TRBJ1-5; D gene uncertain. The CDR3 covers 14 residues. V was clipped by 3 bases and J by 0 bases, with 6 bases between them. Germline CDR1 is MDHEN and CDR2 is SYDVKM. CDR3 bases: TGTGCCAGCAGTTTTATATTTAGCAATCAGCCCCAGCATTTT. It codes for CASSFIFSNQPQHF.

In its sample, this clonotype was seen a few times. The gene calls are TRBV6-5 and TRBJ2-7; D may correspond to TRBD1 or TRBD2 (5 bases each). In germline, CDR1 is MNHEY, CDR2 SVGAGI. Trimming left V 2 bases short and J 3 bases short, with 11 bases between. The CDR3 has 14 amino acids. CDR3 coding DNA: TGTGCCAGCAGTTACGAGGGACCCAACTACGAGCAGTACTTC. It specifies CASSYEGPNYEQYF.

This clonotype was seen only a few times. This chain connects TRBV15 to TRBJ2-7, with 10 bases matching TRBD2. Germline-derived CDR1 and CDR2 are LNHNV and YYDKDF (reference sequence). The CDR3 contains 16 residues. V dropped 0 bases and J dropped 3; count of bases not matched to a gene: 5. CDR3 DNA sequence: TGTGCCACCAGCAGAGATAGTTCTAGCGGGAGCTACGAGCAGTACTTC. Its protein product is CATSRDSSSGSYEQYF.

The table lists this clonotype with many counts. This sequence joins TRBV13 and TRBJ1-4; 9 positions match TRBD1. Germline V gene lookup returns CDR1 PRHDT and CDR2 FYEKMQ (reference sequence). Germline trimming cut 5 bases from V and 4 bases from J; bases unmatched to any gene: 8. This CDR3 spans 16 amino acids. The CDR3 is CASSLRDRALNEKLFF. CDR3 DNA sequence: TGTGCCAGCAGCCTCCGGGACAGGGCCCTTAATGAAAAACTGTTTTTT.

The DNA for the CDR3 is TGTGCCAGCAGCTTGGACATGGAGACCCAGTACTTC. Protein product: CASSLDMETQYF. V gene TRBV5-8 combines with J gene TRBJ2-5; D remains unclear. Germline lookup yields CDR1 SGHTS and CDR2 YDEGEE. The CDR3 covers 12 residues. The V gene lost 0 bases and the J gene lost 5 bases, with 5 bases spanning the gap.

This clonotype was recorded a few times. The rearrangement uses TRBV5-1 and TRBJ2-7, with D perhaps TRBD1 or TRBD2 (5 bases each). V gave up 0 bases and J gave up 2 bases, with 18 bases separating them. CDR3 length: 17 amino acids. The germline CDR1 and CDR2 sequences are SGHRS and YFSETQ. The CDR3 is CASSLVGTGGAAYEQYF. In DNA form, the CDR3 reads TGCGCCAGCAGCTTGGTAGGTACTGGGGGAGCGGCCTACGAGCAGTACTTC. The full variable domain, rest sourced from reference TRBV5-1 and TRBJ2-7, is KAGVTQTPRYLIKTRGQQVTLSCSPISGHRSVSWYQQTPGQGLQFLFEYFSETQRNKGNFPGRFSGRQFSNSRSEMNVSTLELGDSALYLCASSLVGTGGAAYEQYFGPGTRLTVT.